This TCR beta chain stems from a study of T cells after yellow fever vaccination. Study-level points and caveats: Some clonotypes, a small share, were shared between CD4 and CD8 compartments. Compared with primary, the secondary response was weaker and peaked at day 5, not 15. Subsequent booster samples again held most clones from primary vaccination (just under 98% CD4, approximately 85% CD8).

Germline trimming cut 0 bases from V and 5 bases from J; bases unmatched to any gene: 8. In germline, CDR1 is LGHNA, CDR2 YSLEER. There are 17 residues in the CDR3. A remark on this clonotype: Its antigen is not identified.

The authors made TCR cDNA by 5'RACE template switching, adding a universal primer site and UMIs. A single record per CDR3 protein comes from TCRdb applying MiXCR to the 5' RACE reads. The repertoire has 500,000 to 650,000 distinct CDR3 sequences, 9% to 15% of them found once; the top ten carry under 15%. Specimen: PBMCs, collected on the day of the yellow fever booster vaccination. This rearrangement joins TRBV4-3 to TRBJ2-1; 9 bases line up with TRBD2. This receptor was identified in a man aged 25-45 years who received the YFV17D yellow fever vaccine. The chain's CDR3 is CASSQDALAGTHNEQFF. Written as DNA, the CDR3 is TGCGCCAGCAGCCAAGATGCCCTAGCGGGGACTCACAATGAGCAGTTCTTC.